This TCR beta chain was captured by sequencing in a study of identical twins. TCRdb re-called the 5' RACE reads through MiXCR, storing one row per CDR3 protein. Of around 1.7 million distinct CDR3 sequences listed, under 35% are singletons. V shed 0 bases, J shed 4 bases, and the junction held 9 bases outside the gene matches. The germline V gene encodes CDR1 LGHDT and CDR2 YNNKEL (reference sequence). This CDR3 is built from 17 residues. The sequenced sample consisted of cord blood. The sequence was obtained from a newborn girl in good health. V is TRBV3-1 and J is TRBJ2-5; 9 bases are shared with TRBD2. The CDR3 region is CASSQDRTLAGRETQYF. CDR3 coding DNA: TGTGCCAGCAGCCAAGATCGGACCCTAGCGGGGCGAGAGACCCAGTACTTC.